This T cell receptor (beta chain) was captured by sequencing in a study of identical twins. Study results and caveats: With abundant cord blood beta clonotypes, insertions were fewer; memory repertoires showed no such pattern.

Through template switching, a universal primer site was introduced, and the cDNA contained unique molecular identifiers. TCRdb itself ran the 5' RACE reads through MiXCR, one entry per CDR3 protein. Of hundreds of thousands of distinct CDR3 sequences in the sample, roughly 8% were seen once. A word on this clonotype: The antigen remains undetermined.

The CDR3 is 13 residues long. Trimming shortened V by 8 bases and J by 3 bases, and 13 bases separated the two germline ends. CDR1 is MNHNY and CDR2 is SVGAGI in the germline V gene (reference sequence). The data also belong to a second study, concerning yellow fever vaccine responses in identical twins.

This rearrangement joins TRBV6-6 to TRBJ1-1, with D possibly TRBD1 on 6 matching bases. Sequencing was carried out using PBMCs. The receptor's source is a woman in her late teens or twenties in good health. CDR3 bases: TGTGCCAGCGGAAGGGGGGTAGACACTGAAGCTTTCTTT. Protein sequence: CASGRGVDTEAFF.